This paragraph covers one T cell receptor (beta chain) sequence. The antigen remains undetermined. This record belongs to a study of monozygotic twins with inflammatory bowel disease. Notes on the study in general: Distinguishing T cell subtypes was not possible.

Reanalyzing the 5' RACE reads, TCRdb keeps one entry per CDR3 protein, without DNA. This sample contains roughly 90,000 distinct CDR3 sequences. The CDR3 consists of 14 residues. The germline CDR1 and CDR2 sequences are SGHRS and YFSETQ. This clonotype originated in a human donor with ulcerative colitis or Crohn's disease, or a healthy co-twin of an affected twin (not recorded which). The chain combines TRBV5-1 with TRBJ1-2; the TCRdb D gene call, TRBD1, has no DNA to confirm it. The sample was blood. The CDR3 loop reads CASSSDRDPWGYTF.